A selection of T cell receptor beta chains follows, all from one sample in a study of T cells expressing NK-cell markers. TCRdb reanalyzed the 5' RACE reads and collapses them to one entry per CDR3 protein, without DNA. In all, the sample yields fewer than 400,000 distinct CDR3 sequences. Sequencing input: blood T cells: a sorted CD56 or NKG2C T cell subset, CD4+ or CD8+ T cells, or bulk PBMC T cells (not recorded which). The receptors originated from a woman aged 50 to 65 in good health. The CDR3 runs from the conserved cysteine through the conserved F or W. The order of the fields is V gene, J gene, CDR3 protein.

TRBV5-1,TRBJ2-7,CASSLDRGLYEQYF
TRBV29-1,TRBJ2-2,CSAKTTNTGELFF
TRBV5-5,TRBJ2-2,CASSPPGLRGGELFF
TRBV7-9,TRBJ2-1,CASSFRASGNGEQFF
TRBV6-5,TRBJ2-2,CASTPEPGARTGELFF
TRBV24-1,TRBJ2-2,CATTGTGSTGELFF
TRBV15,TRBJ1-5,CATSSRAGGIQPQHF
TRBV6-2/TRBV6-3,TRBJ2-1,CASSYSSGANRSYNEQFF
TRBV12-3/TRBV12-4,TRBJ1-1,CASSEGLAGLAVEAFF
TRBV7-2,TRBJ2-1,CASSLHRGNEQFF
TRBV30,TRBJ2-6,CAWRDQRQFSGANVLTF
TRBV20-1,TRBJ1-2,CSARALMSEGYTF
TRBV20-1,TRBJ2-1,CSASPGPRNEQFF
TRBV29-1,TRBJ1-2,CSVEGRGGRIYGYTF
TRBV27,TRBJ1-1,CASSPGQPTNTEAFF
TRBV27,TRBJ1-6,CASSWGQVYNSPLHF
TRBV24-1,TRBJ2-1,CATSDPGQRSSNEQFF
TRBV3-1,TRBJ1-4,CASSHNPGINWANEKLFF
TRBV21-1,TRBJ2-6,CASNHRAGANVLTF
TRBV7-9,TRBJ1-4,CASSLADAVLFF
TRBV12-3/TRBV12-4,TRBJ2-1,CASSSPPALSYNEQFF
TRBV5-1,TRBJ2-5,CASSLGLAGGDETQYF
TRBV3-1,TRBJ2-3,CASSQERGKFTDTQYF
TRBV7-8,TRBJ2-4,CASSSVGAAKNIQYF
TRBV12-3/TRBV12-4,TRBJ2-2,CASSRVGELFF
TRBV29-1,TRBJ2-2,CSVEDFGGTSNTGELFF
TRBV12-3/TRBV12-4,TRBJ1-6,CASAPPTGRNSPLHF
TRBV4-2,TRBJ2-3,CASSPPGTSGRMTDTQYF
TRBV4-1,TRBJ2-5,CASSQDFRARAGAETQYF
TRBV21-1,TRBJ2-3,CASSKPIEGSTSDTQYF
TRBV19,TRBJ2-7,CASSTMGGFSYEQYF
TRBV5-1,TRBJ2-7,CASSSRLAGPRSYEQYF
TRBV20-1,TRBJ2-6,CSAGGARGANVLTF
TRBV20-1,TRBJ2-7,CSARDRLGPESYEQYF
TRBV5-1,TRBJ2-1,CASTTAFSGGPREQFF
TRBV5-5,TRBJ1-5,CASSPLGGGGMANQPQHF
TRBV5-5,TRBJ2-5,CASSLDIGGKTQYF
TRBV24-1,TRBJ1-5,CATSDPSGNQPQHF
TRBV18,TRBJ2-1,CASSPPIGFYEQFF
TRBV7-9,TRBJ2-3,CASSLWASGTDTQYF
TRBV6-5,TRBJ2-5,CASSLLAGRTQYF
TRBV7-2,TRBJ1-1,CASKVGQGVSNTEAFF
TRBV9,TRBJ2-1,CASSVSGRYEQFF
TRBV5-5,TRBJ2-4,CASSLVNRGLQDIQYF